This T cell receptor beta chain was retrieved from a study of PD-1 blockade in classical Hodgkin lymphoma (dated by TCRdb to the early 2020s). About the study as a whole: Nivolumab dosing was 3 mg/kg intravenously every 2 weeks, continuing until either disease progression or unacceptable toxicity. A peripheral blood immune signature of response to PD-1 blockade in classical Hodgkin lymphoma was defined using TCR beta sequencing and CyTOF.

In the paper's terms, the time point label means: cycle 4 day 1 (C4D1), after 5 to 7 weeks of nivolumab. All trial patients had relapsed after autologous stem cell transplantation, with cohorts A, B and C differing in prior brentuximab vedotin exposure. Magnetic negative selection with a Miltenyi CD8+ T cell isolation kit was used to purify CD8+ T cells from thawed PBMCs. The trial cohort comprised some 60 patients with relapsed/refractory classical Hodgkin lymphoma whose best overall responses were complete response, partial response or progressive disease. In the multi-cohort phase II CheckMate 205 trial, trial patients received single-agent nivolumab. An independent review committee assessed best overall response using the 2007 International Working Group response criteria. PBMCs from the trial were collected at three points: immediately before nivolumab initiation (C1D1), and during therapy at cycle 2 day 1 and cycle 4 day 1. Peripheral blood was collected in 8 mL Vacutainer Cell Preparation Tubes, from which PBMCs were isolated by centrifugation and then cryopreserved. Purified CD4+ and CD8+ fractions were generated only in cases for which an additional PBMC sample was available. Magnetically labelled cells were removed on LS columns in a quadroMACS separator, and the flow-through was retained as the purified fraction.

Remarks on this clone: The antigen this receptor binds is unknown. Per-base qualities were not stored, and no clone one base away is much larger.

Genomic DNA was isolated using the Qiagen DNeasy kit from unsorted PBMCs as well as from negatively selected CD4+ and CD8+ fractions. TCR beta CDR3 regions were subjected to amplification by immunoSEQ multiplex PCR with primers that anneal to V and J segments. A synthetic immune receptor repertoire was used to minimize amplification bias, and remaining bias was computationally removed after sequencing. The source study handled its data this way. Custom Python scripts were used to quantify repertoire diversity as the Shannon entropy index. The unsorted, CD4+ and CD8+ repertoires were each analyzed separately, with the exception of combined analyses, where CD4+ and CD8+ sequences were merged in silico. Clonal expansion was defined as at least a 2-fold frequency increase after treatment relative to C1D1, with a pseudocount of 0.5 for undetected baseline clones. Singleton clones were defined as clones with 0 or 1 copy at C1D1, and non-singleton clones were defined as clones with 2 or more copies. By matching protein sequences in sorted samples from the same patient, clones expanded in unsorted samples were annotated as CD4+, CD8+ or unknown. Diversity changes from C1D1 to C4D1 were tested in paired samples using Wilcoxon tests. TCRdb retrieved this table from immuneACCESS and kept in-frame rearrangements only. Not all clones are present; in checked studies, unresolved V genes account for under half, and no reason is known for the remainder. V, J and clone size are taken as reported in that table, and D and trimming were inferred from the DNA itself. The sample contains about 20,000 clones, around 84% of them found a single time. The ten largest clones take up around 7.3% of the sample.

What the study reported, not specific to this receptor: CD4+ but not CD8+ TCR diversity rose significantly by C4D1 (p=0.0027 vs p=0.16), most apparent in complete responders (p=0.02). Diversity was lower in patients who began nivolumab less than 1 year after ASCT, so these patients were left out of later analyses to avoid confounding by immune reconstitution. Trial patients achieving complete response had baseline diversity similar to newly diagnosed patients, whereas partial responders and progressors had significantly lower diversity. Only a single clinical trial cohort was studied, and what caused the repertoire differences, possibly disease activity or prior therapy, remained undefined. Newly diagnosed patients were reported to have lower baseline TCR diversity than healthy donors, and relapsed/refractory patients were reported to have lower baseline TCR diversity still.

V lost 5 bases and J lost 3 bases, and the count of bases not matched to a germline gene is 9. The cysteine opens and the phenylalanine closes a CDR3 of 15 amino acids. Only the CDR3 part of the read is kept: 45 bases, read in frame from the first base. The germline V gene (reference sequence) sets CDR1 to LNHNV and CDR2 to YYDKDF. The sample was CD8+ T cells from blood, taken before the fourth cycle of nivolumab. The rearrangement combines TRBV15 with TRBJ1-2, and 7 bases in between align with TRBD1. The origin of this receptor is a human donor with classical Hodgkin lymphoma. The DNA reads TGTGCCACCAGCGGATCGACAGGGTTCGACTATGGCTACACCTTC. Translated, it gives CATSGSTGFDYGYTF.